This T cell receptor beta chain was found in a study of T cells of healthy individuals. One entry per CDR3 protein, called by TCRdb with MiXCR from the 5' RACE reads. The data contain tens of thousands of distinct CDR3 sequences, around 15% of them singletons. This clonotype was counted a few times. This CDR3 has 12 residues. With 6 bases clipped from V and 11 bases from J, the junction kept 7 bases outside the gene matches. This sequence was found in a human donor in good health. This sequence joins TRBV12-3 or TRBV12-4 and TRBJ2-1; 7 nucleotides agree with TRBD1. The CDR3 protein is CASSRRDSQQFF. As DNA, the CDR3 is TGTGCCAGCAGCCGAAGGGACAGCCAGCAGTTCTTC.